This T cell receptor beta chain was captured in a study of blood T cell repertoires in COVID-19. Across the study: Specimens from acute and convalescent COVID-19 originated in the United States, Italy and Spain. Sources were T cells, B-cell-depleted T cells, or PBMCs; the material itself was cDNA or gDNA.

Measured with immunoSEQ multiplex PCR; TCRdb has only the in-frame clones, and not every one. The sample has 150,000 to 200,000 clones, 80% to 85% seen once. Cohort 3 donors counted as recovered after two negative PCRs, clearance, or resolved symptoms. CDR3 length: 15 amino acids. From germline, CDR1 is LNHNV and CDR2 YYDKDF (reference sequence). J gave up 4 bases and V 3 bases, and 6 bases lay outside the gene matches. This sequence originates from a woman aged 60-70 years who had recovered from COVID-19. The specimen sequenced was PBMCs or T cells enriched from blood (not recorded which). This chain joins TRBV15 and TRBJ2-7; TRBD2 matches 10 bases. The CDR3 DNA reads TGTGCCACCAGCAGCCAAGGGGGACTAGCGTACGAGCAGTACTTC. Translated, it gives CATSSQGGLAYEQYF.